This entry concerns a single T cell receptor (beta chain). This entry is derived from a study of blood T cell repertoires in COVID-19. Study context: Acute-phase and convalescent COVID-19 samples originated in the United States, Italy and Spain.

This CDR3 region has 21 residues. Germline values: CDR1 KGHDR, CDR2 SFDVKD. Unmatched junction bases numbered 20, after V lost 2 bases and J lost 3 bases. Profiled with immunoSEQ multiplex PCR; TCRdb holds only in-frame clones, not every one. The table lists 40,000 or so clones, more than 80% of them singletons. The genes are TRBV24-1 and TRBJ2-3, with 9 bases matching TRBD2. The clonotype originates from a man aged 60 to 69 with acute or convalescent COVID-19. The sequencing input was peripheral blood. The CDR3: CATSDSWGGGGSGRSTDTQYF. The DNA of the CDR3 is TGTGCCACCAGTGATTCCTGGGGGGGCGGGGGTAGCGGGAGAAGTACAGATACGCAGTATTTT.